This passage covers 13 T cell receptor beta chains from one sample sequenced in a study of regulatory T cells in long-lasting Graves disease. Documented time point: persistent/refractory GD, antithyroid drugs over 5 years with positive TRAb. PBMCs provided the RNA from which the TCR library was made. With iRepertoire HTBI primers and Arm-PCR of CDR3 regions, TCR beta libraries were built. TCRdb analysed the multiplex PCR reads with MiXCR anew, one entry per CDR3 protein. The repertoire consists of fewer than 550,000 distinct CDR3 sequences, with roughly 21% occurring once and the leading ten covering about 7%. This sample comprised peripheral blood mononuclear cells (PBMCs), obtained when the disease was refractory, from a patient treated with antithyroid drugs. These receptors were obtained from a female donor with Graves disease.

This clonotype was picked up a small number of times. J is TRBJ2-7 and V is TRBV19; D might be TRBD1 (6 bases). Germline assignment: CDR1 LNHDA and CDR2 SQIVND (reference sequence). Trimming took off 4 bases at V and 3 bases at J, with 19 bases between the two ends. The CDR3 contains 16 residues. The CDR3 DNA is TGTGCCAGTAGTAATACCGGGCAGGGGTTGGACTACGAGCAGTACTTC. Its protein product is CASSNTGQGLDYEQYF.

Note on this clonotype: A read error may account for a junction end that differs from germline. The chain links TRBV20-1 to TRBJ2-2, with 8 bases identical to TRBD1. CDR1 and CDR2 (germline): DFQATT, SNEGSKA (reference sequence). The CDR3 runs 17 residues. The CDR3 here is CSAREEDRAGNAGGLFF. DNA for the CDR3: TGCAGTGCTAGAGAGGAGGACAGGGCGGGTAACGCCGGGGGGCTGTTTTTT.

About this clonotype: Given a much more abundant clone one base away, this may be a read error. This chain joins TRBV28 and TRBJ2-7, with TRBD2 as a possible D gene (6 bases). V shed 3 bases and J shed 2 bases, with 14 bases lying between them. Germline-derived CDR1 and CDR2 are MDHEN and SYDVKM. The CDR3 runs 15 residues. CDR3 DNA: TGTGCCAGCAGTTTCGTCGGGAGTCGGGCCTACGAGCAGTACTTC. Its protein product is CASSFVGSRAYEQYF.

This clonotype has ten or more counts. V is TRBV20-1 and J is TRBJ1-1, with D perhaps matching TRBD1 (6 bases). In germline, CDR1 is DFQATT, CDR2 SNEGSKA (reference sequence). The CDR3 covers 15 residues. The CDR3 bases are TGCAGCGCGCTCTTAACGGGGGGAGGGGGCACTGAAGCTTTCTTT. Protein product: CSALLTGGGGTEAFF.

The chain links TRBV7-3 to TRBJ2-2, with TRBD1 identical over 8 bases. The CDR3 runs 16 residues. Germline V lookup: CDR1 SGHTA, CDR2 FQGTGA. The junction had 6 bases not matched to a gene; V was cut back by 2 bases and J by 4 bases. DNA of the CDR3: TGTGCCAGCAGCTTATGGACGGACAGGGTCACCGGGGAGCTGTTTTTT. Translated: CASSLWTDRVTGELFF.

In this sample, this clonotype turned up many times. The chain uses TRBV20-1 and TRBJ2-5; no reliable D call. Trimming removed 2 bases from V and 0 bases from J, with 13 bases in between. In germline, CDR1 is DFQATT, CDR2 SNEGSKA (reference sequence). This CDR3 spans 15 amino acids. For the CDR3, the DNA is TGCAGTGCTAGATCCCAGGATTTGTACCAAGAGACCCAGTACTTC. Translating it yields CSARSQDLYQETQYF.

This clonotype was found a few times. The V and J genes are TRBV2 and TRBJ1-5; D perhaps matches TRBD1 (5 bases). Germline CDR1 and CDR2: SNHLY and FYNNEI. The CDR3 is 14 amino acids. Trimming took off 7 bases at V and 0 bases at J, with 10 bases between the two ends. In nucleotides, the CDR3 is TGTGCCAGCAACCCGACAGATAGCAATCAGCCCCAGCATTTT. Its translation is CASNPTDSNQPQHF.

This chain connects TRBV20-1 to TRBJ1-5; 7 nucleotides align to TRBD1. CDR1 and CDR2 (germline): DFQATT, SNEGSKA (reference sequence). With 5 bases clipped from V and 3 bases from J, the junction kept 4 bases outside the gene matches. The CDR3 loop spans 13 amino acids. This CDR3 is CSAHRGFNQPQHF. Written as DNA, the CDR3 is TGCAGTGCTCACAGGGGTTTCAATCAGCCCCAGCATTTT.

This clonotype was counted many times. The chain uses TRBV7-2 and TRBJ1-1; 8 bases are a match to TRBD1. V shed 3 bases, J shed 3 bases, and the junction held 12 bases outside the gene matches. This CDR3 is built from 17 residues. Germline-derived CDR1 and CDR2 are SGHTA and FQGNSA. This CDR3 reads CASSFEPWTGRYTEAFF. CDR3 nucleotide sequence: TGTGCCAGCAGCTTCGAACCCTGGACAGGGAGGTACACTGAAGCTTTCTTT.

This clonotype has more than one count but fewer than ten. The chain is built from TRBV25-1 and TRBJ1-5; possibly TRBD1 for D (5 bases). The CDR3 sequence is 14 residues long. V lost 3 bases and J lost 5, with 11 bases in between. Germline V gene sequence: CDR1 MGHDK, CDR2 SYGVNS. The CDR3 reads CASSDETVDQPQHF. CDR3 nucleotides: TGTGCCAGCAGTGATGAGACAGTTGATCAGCCCCAGCATTTT.

In this sample, this clonotype turned up many times. The chain employs TRBV7-3 and TRBJ2-5; D may be TRBD2 (5 bases). The V and J ends lost 2 bases and 4 bases respectively, with 8 bases between them. CDR1 SGHTA and CDR2 FQGTGA come from the germline V gene. The CDR3 loop spans 13 amino acids. The CDR3 DNA sequence: TGTGCCAGCAGCTTATACGAGGGAGAGACCCAGTACTTC. It specifies CASSLYEGETQYF.

V and J are TRBV9 and TRBJ2-1; 11 nucleotides agree with TRBD2. In germline, CDR1 is SGDLS, CDR2 YYNGEE. J was trimmed by 7 bases and V by 2 bases; bases with no gene match: 8. This CDR3 spans 16 amino acids. Here the CDR3 DNA reads TGTGCCAGCAGCGTGCTAGCGGGGGGAGGGAGAAATGAGCAGTTCTTC. Encoded protein: CASSVLAGGGRNEQFF.

In this sample, this clonotype turned up a few times. The chain carries TRBV6-5 and TRBJ2-2; perhaps D is TRBD1 or TRBD2 (5 bases each). V was clipped by 0 bases and J by 6 bases, with 8 bases between them. The CDR3 length is 14 residues. Germline loops: CDR1 MNHEY, CDR2 SVGAGI. The DNA of the CDR3 is TGTGCCAGCAGTTACTCGAGGGGAGCCGGGGAGCTGTTTTTT. Protein product: CASSYSRGAGELFF.